A selection of T cell receptor beta chains follows, all from one sample in a study of neoadjuvant nivolumab and ipilimumab in lung cancer. Some clones are missing from TCRdb's copy, which holds only in-frame ones; the method was immunoSEQ multiplex PCR. The table includes more than 8,000 clones, 81% detected once. This specimen consisted of peripheral blood, obtained before neoadjuvant nivolumab, alone or with ipilimumab. The source of these receptors is an adult with non-small cell lung cancer. Both conserved end residues are part of each CDR3. A D gene is named only where the DNA matches it firmly. Not all rows give a size; the values are once, few, many and, for expanded clones, a class.

j_gene: TRBJ2-1; d_gene: NA; v_gene: TRBV5-5; abundance: NA; CDR3nt: TGTGCCAGCACTGACACAGGTACCTACAATGAGCAGTTCTTC; CDR3aa: CASTDTGTYNEQFF
j_gene: TRBJ1-2; d_gene: TRBD1; v_gene: TRBV19; abundance: few; CDR3nt: TGTGCCAGTGGGGACAGGGCAAGGGGCTACACCTTC; CDR3aa: CASGDRARGYTF
j_gene: TRBJ2-2; d_gene: TRBD2; v_gene: TRBV7-2; abundance: NA; CDR3nt: TGTGCCAGCAGCTTACTAGCGGGAGGGCCTCGGGGCACCGGGGAGCTGTTTTTT; CDR3aa: CASSLLAGGPRGTGELFF
j_gene: TRBJ1-2; d_gene: NA; v_gene: TRBV7-9; abundance: NA; CDR3nt: TGTGCCAGCAGCTTAGGAAGTCGTGGCTACACCTTC; CDR3aa: CASSLGSRGYTF
j_gene: TRBJ2-3; d_gene: TRBD2; v_gene: TRBV6-6; abundance: NA; CDR3nt: TGTGCCAGCAGGACTAGCGGCTTTGTCACAGATACGCAGTATTTT; CDR3aa: CASRTSGFVTDTQYF
j_gene: TRBJ2-5; d_gene: NA; v_gene: TRBV5-1; abundance: NA; CDR3nt: TGCGCCAGCAGCTTGGCCTCGGGCGGGTCAGAGACCCAGTACTTC; CDR3aa: CASSLASGGSETQYF
j_gene: TRBJ2-3; d_gene: TRBD2; v_gene: TRBV7-3; abundance: NA; CDR3nt: TGTGCCAGCAGCCGATGGGGACTACAAGATACGCAGTATTTT; CDR3aa: CASSRWGLQDTQYF
j_gene: TRBJ1-1; d_gene: NA; v_gene: TRBV15; abundance: NA; CDR3nt: TGTGCCACCAGCAGGACGGGGGTAGCTGAAGCTTTCTTT; CDR3aa: CATSRTGVAEAFF
j_gene: TRBJ1-1; d_gene: NA; v_gene: TRBV10-3; abundance: NA; CDR3nt: TGTGCCATCAGTTTCGACCGGAACACTGAAGCTTTCTTT; CDR3aa: CAISFDRNTEAFF
j_gene: TRBJ2-2; d_gene: NA; v_gene: TRBV4-2; abundance: NA; CDR3nt: TGTGCCAGCAGCCAAGACAATGTTCTGGGGAAAACCGGGGAGCTGTTTTTT; CDR3aa: CASSQDNVLGKTGELFF
j_gene: TRBJ1-2; d_gene: TRBD1; v_gene: TRBV5-1; abundance: NA; CDR3nt: TGCGCCAGCAGCTTGGCCGTAGGACAGGGTAACTATGGCTACACCTTC; CDR3aa: CASSLAVGQGNYGYTF
j_gene: TRBJ2-7; d_gene: TRBD2; v_gene: TRBV28; abundance: few; CDR3nt: TGTGCCAGCAGTTTATATAGGGACTATCAGCAGTACTTC; CDR3aa: CASSLYRDYQQYF
j_gene: TRBJ2-4; d_gene: NA; v_gene: TRBV11-2; abundance: NA; CDR3nt: TGTGCCAGCAGCTCAGGGGGGTCCAAAAACATTCAGTACTTC; CDR3aa: CASSSGGSKNIQYF